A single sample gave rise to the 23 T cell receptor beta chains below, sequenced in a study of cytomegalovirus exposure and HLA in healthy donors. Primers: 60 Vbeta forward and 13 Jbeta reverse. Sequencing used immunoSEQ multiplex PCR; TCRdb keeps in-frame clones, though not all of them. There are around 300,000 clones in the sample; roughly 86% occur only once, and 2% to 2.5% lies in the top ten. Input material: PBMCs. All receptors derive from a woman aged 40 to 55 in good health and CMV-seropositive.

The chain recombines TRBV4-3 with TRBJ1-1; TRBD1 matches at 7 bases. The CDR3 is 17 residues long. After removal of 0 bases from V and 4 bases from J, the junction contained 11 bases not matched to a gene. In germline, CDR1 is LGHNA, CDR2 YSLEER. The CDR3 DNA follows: TGCGCCAGCAGCCAAGATCTTAGGGGGCAGGGAAGCACTGAAGCTTTCTTT. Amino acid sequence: CASSQDLRGQGSTEAFF.

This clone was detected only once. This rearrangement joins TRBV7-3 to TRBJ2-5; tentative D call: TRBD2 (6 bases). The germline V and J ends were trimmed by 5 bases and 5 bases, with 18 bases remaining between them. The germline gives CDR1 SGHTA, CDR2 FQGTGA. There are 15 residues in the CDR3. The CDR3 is CASSNSGGAGETQYF. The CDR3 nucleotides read TGTGCCAGCAGCAATAGCGGAGGGGCGGGTGAGACCCAGTACTTC.

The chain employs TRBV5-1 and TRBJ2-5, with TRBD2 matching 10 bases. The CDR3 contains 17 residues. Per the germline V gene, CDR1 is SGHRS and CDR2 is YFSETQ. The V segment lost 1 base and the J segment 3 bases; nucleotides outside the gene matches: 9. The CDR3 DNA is TGCGCCAGCAGCTTGCTAGCGGGAGTTCCCGCCAAAGAGACCCAGTACTTC. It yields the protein CASSLLAGVPAKETQYF.

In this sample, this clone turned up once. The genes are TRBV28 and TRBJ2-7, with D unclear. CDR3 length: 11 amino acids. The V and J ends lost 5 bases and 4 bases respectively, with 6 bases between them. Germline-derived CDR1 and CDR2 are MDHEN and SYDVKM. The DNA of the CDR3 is TGTGCCAGCAGTCCCTATTACGAGCAGTACTTC. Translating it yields CASSPYYEQYF.

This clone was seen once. Here the CDR3 DNA reads TGTGCCAGCAGTGACGCCGTAGGGGTTCGCTACACCTTC. This sequence encodes CASSDAVGVRYTF. The chain is built from TRBV6-4 and TRBJ1-2; tentative D call: TRBD1 (5 bases). Trimming removed 2 bases at V and 9 bases at J, with 13 bases between. The CDR3 length is 13 residues. Germline V gene lookup returns CDR1 MRHNA and CDR2 SNTAGT.

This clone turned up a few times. In DNA form, the CDR3 reads TGTGCCTGGAGTGTACAGATTCAAGAGACCCAGTACTTC. Translation: CAWSVQIQETQYF. This chain links TRBV30 with TRBJ2-5; D gene ambiguous. Per the germline V gene, CDR1 is GTSNPN and CDR2 is SVGIG (reference sequence). V was cut by 0 bases and J by 2 bases, with 7 bases left in between. This CDR3 is built from 13 residues.

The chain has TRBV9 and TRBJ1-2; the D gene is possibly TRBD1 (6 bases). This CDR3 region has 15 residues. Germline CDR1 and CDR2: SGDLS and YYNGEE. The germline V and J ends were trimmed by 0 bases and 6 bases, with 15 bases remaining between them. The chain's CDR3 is CASSVVETGMDGYTF. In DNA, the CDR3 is TGTGCCAGCAGCGTAGTTGAAACAGGGATGGATGGCTACACCTTC.

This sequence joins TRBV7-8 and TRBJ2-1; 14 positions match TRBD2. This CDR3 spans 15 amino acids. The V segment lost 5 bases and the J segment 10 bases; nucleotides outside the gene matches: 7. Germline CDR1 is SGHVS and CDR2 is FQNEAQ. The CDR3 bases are TGTGCCAGCAGCGAACCGGGACTAGCGGGAGAGGAGCAGTTCTTC. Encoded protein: CASSEPGLAGEEQFF.

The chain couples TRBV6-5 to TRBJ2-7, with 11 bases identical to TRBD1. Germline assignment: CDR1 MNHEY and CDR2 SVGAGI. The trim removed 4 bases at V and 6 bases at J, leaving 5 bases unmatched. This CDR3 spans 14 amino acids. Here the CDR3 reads CASSFGQGAAEQYF. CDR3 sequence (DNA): TGTGCCAGCAGTTTCGGACAGGGGGCGGCCGAGCAGTACTTC.

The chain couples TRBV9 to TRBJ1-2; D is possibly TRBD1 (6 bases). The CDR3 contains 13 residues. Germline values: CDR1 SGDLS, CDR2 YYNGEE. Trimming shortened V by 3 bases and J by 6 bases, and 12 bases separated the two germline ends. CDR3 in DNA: TGTGCCAGCAGCGGTCAGGGGCGTCATGGCTACACCTTC. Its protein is CASSGQGRHGYTF.

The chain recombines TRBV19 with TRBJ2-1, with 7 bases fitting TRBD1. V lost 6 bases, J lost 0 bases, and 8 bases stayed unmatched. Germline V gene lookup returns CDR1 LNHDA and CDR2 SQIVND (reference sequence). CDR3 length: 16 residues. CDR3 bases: TGTGCCAGTAGCCCACGACAGGGCGGCTCCTACAATGAGCAGTTCTTC. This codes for CASSPRQGGSYNEQFF.

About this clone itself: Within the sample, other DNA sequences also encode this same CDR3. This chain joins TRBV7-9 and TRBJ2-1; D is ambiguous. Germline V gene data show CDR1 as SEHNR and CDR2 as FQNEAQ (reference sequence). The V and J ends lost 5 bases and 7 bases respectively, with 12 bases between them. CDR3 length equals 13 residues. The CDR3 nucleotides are TGTGCCAGCAGCCCTCGCGGCGGTAATGAGCAGTTCTTC. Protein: CASSPRGGNEQFF.

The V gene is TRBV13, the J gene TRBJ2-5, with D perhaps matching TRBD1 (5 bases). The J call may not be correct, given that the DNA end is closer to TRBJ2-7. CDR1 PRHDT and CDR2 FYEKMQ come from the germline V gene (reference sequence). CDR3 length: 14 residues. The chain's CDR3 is CASSLGQGYYEQYF. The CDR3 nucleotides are TGTGCCAGCAGCTTAGGCCAGGGCTACTACGAGCAGTACTTC.

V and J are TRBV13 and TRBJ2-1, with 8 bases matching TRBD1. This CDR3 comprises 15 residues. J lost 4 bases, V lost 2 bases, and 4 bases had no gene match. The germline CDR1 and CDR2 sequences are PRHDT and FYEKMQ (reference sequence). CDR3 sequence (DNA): TGTGCCAGCAGCTTACGGGACAGGTTATACAATGAGCAGTTCTTC. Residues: CASSLRDRLYNEQFF.

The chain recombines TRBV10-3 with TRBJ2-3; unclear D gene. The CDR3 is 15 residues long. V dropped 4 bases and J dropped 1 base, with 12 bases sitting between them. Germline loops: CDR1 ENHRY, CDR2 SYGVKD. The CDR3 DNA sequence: TGTGCCATCAGTGTGCTAGTCTCTCGCACAGATACGCAGTATTTT. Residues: CAISVLVSRTDTQYF.

The CDR3: CAWSGGYSYEQYF. The CDR3 nucleotides are TGTGCCTGGAGTGGCGGTTACTCCTACGAGCAGTACTTC. The V and J genes are TRBV30 and TRBJ2-7; no firm D call. CDR3 length equals 13 residues. Per germline, CDR1 GTSNPN and CDR2 SVGIG (reference sequence). Trimming removed 1 base at V and 0 bases at J, with 7 bases between.

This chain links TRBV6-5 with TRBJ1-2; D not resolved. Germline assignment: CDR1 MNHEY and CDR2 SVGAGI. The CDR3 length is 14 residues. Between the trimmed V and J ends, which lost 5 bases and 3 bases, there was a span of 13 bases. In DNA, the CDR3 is TGTGCCAGCAGTAAAACCGGGATTGACTATGGCTACACCTTC. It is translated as CASSKTGIDYGYTF.

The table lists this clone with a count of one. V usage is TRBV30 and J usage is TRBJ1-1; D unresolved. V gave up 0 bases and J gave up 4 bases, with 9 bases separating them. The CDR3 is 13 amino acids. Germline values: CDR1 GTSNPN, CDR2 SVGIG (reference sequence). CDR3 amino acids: CAWSVGLRTEAFF. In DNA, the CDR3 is TGTGCCTGGAGTGTTGGGCTGCGCACTGAAGCTTTCTTT. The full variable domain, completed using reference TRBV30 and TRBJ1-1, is SQTIHQWPATLVQPVGSPLSLECTVEGTSNPNLYWYRQAAGRGLQLLFYSVGIGQISSEVPQNLSASRPQDRQFILSSKKLLLSDSGFYLCAWSVGLRTEAFFGQGTRLTVV.

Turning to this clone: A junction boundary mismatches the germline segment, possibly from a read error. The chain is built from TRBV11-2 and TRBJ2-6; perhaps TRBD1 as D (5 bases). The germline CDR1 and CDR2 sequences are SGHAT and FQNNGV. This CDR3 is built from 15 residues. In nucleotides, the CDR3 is TGTGCCAGCAGCTTGGTCGGCTCTGGGGCCAACGGCCTGACTTTC. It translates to CASSLVGSGANGLTF.

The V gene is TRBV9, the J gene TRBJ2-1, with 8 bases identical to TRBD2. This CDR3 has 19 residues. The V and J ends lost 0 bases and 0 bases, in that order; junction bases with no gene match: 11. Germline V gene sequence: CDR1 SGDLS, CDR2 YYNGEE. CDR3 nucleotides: TGTGCCAGCAGCGTAGATCCAACTAGCGGAGACATCTCCTACAATGAGCAGTTCTTC. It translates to CASSVDPTSGDISYNEQFF.

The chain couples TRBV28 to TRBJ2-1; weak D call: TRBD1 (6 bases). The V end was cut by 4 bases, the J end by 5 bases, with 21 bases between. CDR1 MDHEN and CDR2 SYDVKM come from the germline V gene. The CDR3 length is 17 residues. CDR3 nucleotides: TGTGCCAGCAGTTCCCTGATACCTAACAGGGACAACAATGAGCAGTTCTTC. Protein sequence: CASSSLIPNRDNNEQFF.

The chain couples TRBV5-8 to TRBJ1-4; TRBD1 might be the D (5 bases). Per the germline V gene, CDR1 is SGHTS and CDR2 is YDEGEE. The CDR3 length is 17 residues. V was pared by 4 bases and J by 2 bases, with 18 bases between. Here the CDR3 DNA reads TGTGCCAGCAGCCTAATACATGGGGCTGGGACTAATGAAAAACTGTTTTTT. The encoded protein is CASSLIHGAGTNEKLFF.

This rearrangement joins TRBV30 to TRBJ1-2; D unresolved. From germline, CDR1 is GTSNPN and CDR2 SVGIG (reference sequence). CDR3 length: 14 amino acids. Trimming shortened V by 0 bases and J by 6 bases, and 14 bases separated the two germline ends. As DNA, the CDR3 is TGTGCCTGGAGTGTGACGGGATTTCTAGATGGCTACACCTTC. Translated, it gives CAWSVTGFLDGYTF. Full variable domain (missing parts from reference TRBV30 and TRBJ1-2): SQTIHQWPATLVQPVGSPLSLECTVEGTSNPNLYWYRQAAGRGLQLLFYSVGIGQISSEVPQNLSASRPQDRQFILSSKKLLLSDSGFYLCAWSVTGFLDGYTFGSGTRLTVV.